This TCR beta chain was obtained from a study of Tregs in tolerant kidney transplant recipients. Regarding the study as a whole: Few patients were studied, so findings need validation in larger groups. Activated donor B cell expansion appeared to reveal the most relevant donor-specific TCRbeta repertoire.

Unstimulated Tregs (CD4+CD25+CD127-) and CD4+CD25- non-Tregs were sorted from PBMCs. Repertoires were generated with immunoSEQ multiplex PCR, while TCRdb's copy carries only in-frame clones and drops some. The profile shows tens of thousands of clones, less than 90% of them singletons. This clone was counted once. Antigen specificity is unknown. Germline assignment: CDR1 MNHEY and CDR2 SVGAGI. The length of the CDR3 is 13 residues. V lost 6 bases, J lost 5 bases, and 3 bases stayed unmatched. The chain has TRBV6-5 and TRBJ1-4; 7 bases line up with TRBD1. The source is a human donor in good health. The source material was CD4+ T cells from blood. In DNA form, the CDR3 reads TGTGCCAGCAGGGGACAGAAAAATGAAAAACTGTTTTTT. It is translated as CASRGQKNEKLFF.